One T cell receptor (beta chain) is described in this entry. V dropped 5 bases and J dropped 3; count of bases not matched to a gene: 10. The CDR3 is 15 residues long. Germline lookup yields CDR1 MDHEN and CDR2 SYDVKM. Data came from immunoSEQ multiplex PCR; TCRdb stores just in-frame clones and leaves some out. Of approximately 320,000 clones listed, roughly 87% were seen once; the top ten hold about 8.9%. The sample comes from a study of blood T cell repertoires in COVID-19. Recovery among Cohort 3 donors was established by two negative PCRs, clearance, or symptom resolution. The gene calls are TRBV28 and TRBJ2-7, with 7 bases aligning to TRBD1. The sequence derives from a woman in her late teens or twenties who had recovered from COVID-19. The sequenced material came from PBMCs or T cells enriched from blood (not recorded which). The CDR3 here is CASSAMTGKYYEQYF. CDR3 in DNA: TGTGCCAGCAGTGCGATGACAGGGAAATACTACGAGCAGTACTTC.